This entry lists 30 T cell receptor beta chains sequenced from one sample in a study of control samples from healthy donors and cancer patients. Some clones are missing from TCRdb's copy, which holds only in-frame ones; the method was immunoSEQ multiplex PCR. Of approximately 140,000 clones detected, over 85% appear once; the ten largest clones hold almost 6%. Sequences were obtained from blood. Receptor source: a man younger than 35 in good health.

The chain uses TRBV24-1 and TRBJ1-3; no clear D. The length of the CDR3 is 16 residues. CDR1 is KGHDR, CDR2 SFDVKD, per germline. V was shortened by 8 bases and J by 0 bases, with 16 bases between the two germline ends. As DNA, the CDR3 is TGTGCCACCATTAGGATCGCTCGGAACTCTGGAAACACCATATATTTT. Its translation: CATIRIARNSGNTIYF.

This chain connects TRBV2 to TRBJ2-3, with unresolved D. CDR1 is SNHLY, CDR2 FYNNEI, per germline. V lost 3 bases, J lost 2 bases, and 12 bases lay in between. The CDR3 consists of 15 residues. The DNA for the CDR3 is TGTGCCAGCAGTGACGATTCGGCTTTCACAGATACGCAGTATTTT. This translates into CASSDDSAFTDTQYF. Together with reference TRBV2 and TRBJ2-3, the CDR3 gives the full variable domain: EPEVTQTPSHQVTQMGQEVILRCVPISNHLYFYWYRQILGQKVEFLVSFYNNEISEKSEIFDDQFSVERPDGSNFTLKIRSTKLEDSAMYFCASSDDSAFTDTQYFGPGTRLTVL.

The rearrangement joins TRBV4-3 to TRBJ1-2; TRBD1 might be the D (5 bases). This CDR3 has 17 residues. In germline, CDR1 is LGHNA, CDR2 YSLEER. V lost 0 bases and J 3 bases, leaving 17 bases between the germline ends. The CDR3 reads CASSQDTQGHRDYGYTF. The CDR3 coding sequence is TGCGCCAGCAGCCAAGATACGCAGGGCCATCGTGACTATGGCTACACCTTC.

This chain uses TRBV28 with TRBJ2-2; unclear D gene. V lost 6 bases, J lost 7 bases, and 9 bases lay in between. Per germline, CDR1 MDHEN and CDR2 SYDVKM. The CDR3 runs to 12 residues. CDR3 sequence: CASSATDGELFF. The CDR3 DNA reads as TGTGCCAGCAGCGCAACGGACGGGGAGCTGTTTTTT.

The chain carries TRBV6-6 and TRBJ1-5; D possibly corresponds to TRBD1 (5 bases). There are 14 residues in the CDR3. The V and J ends lost 10 bases and 5 bases respectively, with 18 bases between them. CDR1 is MNHNY, CDR2 SVGAGI, per germline (reference sequence). The CDR3: CATQRVGGDQPQHF. CDR3 DNA sequence: TGTGCCACGCAAAGGGTGGGGGGGGATCAGCCCCAGCATTTT.

The chain links TRBV18 to TRBJ1-5; D ambiguous. CDR3 length: 16 amino acids. Germline V gene data show CDR1 as KGHSH and CDR2 as LQKENI. Trimming took off 3 bases at V and 1 base at J, with 13 bases between the two ends. CDR3 region: CASSPPGVRSNQPQHF. The DNA of the CDR3 is TGTGCCAGCTCACCTCCCGGTGTCCGAAGCAATCAGCCCCAGCATTTT.

The V and J genes are TRBV11-2 and TRBJ2-7; 10 nucleotides align to TRBD2. CDR1 and CDR2 from the germline V gene are SGHAT and FQNNGV. The CDR3 length is 18 residues. V dropped 2 bases and J dropped 1; count of bases not matched to a gene: 11. The CDR3 nucleotides are TGTGCCAGCAGCTTAATGGGGCTAGCGGGGGCTTTTTCCTACGAGCAGTACTTC. This sequence encodes CASSLMGLAGAFSYEQYF.

This sequence joins TRBV3-1 (or the pseudogene TRBV3-2) and TRBJ2-2; tentatively, D is TRBD2 (6 bases). The CDR3 totals 19 residues. Germline V lookup: CDR1 LGHDT, CDR2 YNNKEL (reference sequence). The V end was cut by 0 bases, the J end by 4 bases, with 21 bases between. CDR3 sequence reads: CASSQDRGAYWGGTGELFF. The CDR3 DNA sequence: TGTGCCAGCAGCCAAGACCGGGGAGCCTATTGGGGAGGCACCGGGGAGCTGTTTTTT.

This chain joins TRBV6-2 or TRBV6-3 and TRBJ2-1; D is perhaps TRBD2 (6 bases). This CDR3 is 16 amino acids long. Germline lookup yields CDR1 MNHEY and CDR2 SVGEGT. V lost 6 bases and J 2 bases, leaving 17 bases between the germline ends. CDR3 amino acids: CASSPTSFGPYNEQFF. The CDR3 bases are TGTGCCAGCAGCCCCACTAGCTTTGGACCCTACAATGAGCAGTTCTTC.

CDR3 DNA sequence: TGTGCCAGCAGTTTAAGGGGGGGCTACAATGAGCAGTTCTTC. Translation gives CASSLRGGYNEQFF. V and J are TRBV27 and TRBJ2-1; possible D gene TRBD2, 7 bases. Germline CDR1 MNHEY, CDR2 SMNVEV (reference sequence). Trimming took 2 bases from V and 3 from J, leaving 8 bases between them. This CDR3 comprises 14 residues.

This chain connects TRBV12-5 to TRBJ1-1; a possible D gene is TRBD1 (5 bases). V was shortened by 1 base and J by 5 bases, with 23 bases between the two germline ends. Germline values: CDR1 LGHNT, CDR2 FRNRAP. The CDR3 has 18 amino acids. In nucleotides, the CDR3 is TGTGCTAGTGGTTTGGGGACGGGGGAAGACCCCGGGGGAACTGAAGCTTTCTTT. This encodes CASGLGTGEDPGGTEAFF.

For this clone: A read error may account for a junction end that differs from germline. This chain connects TRBV11-3 to TRBJ2-3, with TRBD2 matching 8 bases. Germline CDR1 reads SGHNT; CDR2 reads YENEEA. The CDR3 is 13 amino acids. The CDR3 here is CASSLTSGLELLF. CDR3 in DNA: TGTGCCAGCAGCCTGACCTCGGGACTAGAACTACTTTTT.

V and J are TRBV5-1 and TRBJ2-1; D uncertain. CDR1 SGHRS and CDR2 YFSETQ come from the germline V gene. V was pared by 4 bases and J by 13 bases, with 24 bases between. The CDR3 is 15 amino acids. CDR3 region: CASSPSGPGLDGQFF. The CDR3 DNA reads as TGCGCCAGCAGCCCGTCTGGGCCTGGGTTGGATGGTCAGTTCTTC.

The chain couples TRBV5-4 to TRBJ2-3; TRBD1 matches at 7 bases. V dropped 3 bases and J dropped 3; count of bases not matched to a gene: 7. CDR1 and CDR2 (germline): SGHNT, YYREEE (reference sequence). The CDR3 sequence is 15 residues long. Here the CDR3 DNA reads TGTGCCAGCAGCTCGGGACAGAAGTATACAGATACGCAGTATTTT. It translates to CASSSGQKYTDTQYF.

The CDR3 protein is CASSIDSTGNNEKLFF. CDR3 sequence (DNA): TGTGCCAGTAGTATAGATTCGACAGGAAATAATGAAAAACTGTTTTTT. The rearrangement links TRBV19 to TRBJ1-4, with D perhaps matching TRBD1 (6 bases). Trimming stripped 0 bases from V and 4 bases from J, with 12 bases between. The CDR3 spans 16 residues. The V gene's germline CDR1 is LNHDA and CDR2 SQIVND (reference sequence).

The V and J genes are TRBV19 and TRBJ1-2; D is unresolved. Trimming took off 1 base at V and 3 bases at J, with 6 bases between the two ends. The germline V gene encodes CDR1 LNHDA and CDR2 SQIVND (reference sequence). CDR3 length: 13 amino acids. The CDR3 loop reads CASSIGTHYGYTF. CDR3 in DNA: TGTGCCAGTAGTATAGGCACTCACTATGGCTACACCTTC.

This sequence joins TRBV7-9 and TRBJ1-4; 7 nucleotides line up with TRBD1. With 5 bases clipped from V and 6 bases from J, the junction kept 3 bases outside the gene matches. The germline gives CDR1 SEHNR, CDR2 FQNEAQ (reference sequence). The CDR3 runs to 13 residues. The chain's CDR3 is CASSLTGHEKLFF. CDR3 DNA sequence: TGTGCCAGCAGCCTGACAGGGCATGAAAAACTGTTTTTT.

Here the CDR3 DNA reads TGCGCCAGCAGACAGGGGTGGCAGCCCCAGCATTTT. Protein product: CASRQGWQPQHF. The rearrangement joins TRBV10-1 to TRBJ1-5, with TRBD1 matching 7 bases. CDR1 is WNHNN, CDR2 SYGVQD, per germline (reference sequence). J gave up 7 bases and V 6 bases, and 3 bases lay outside the gene matches. The CDR3 runs 12 residues.

A few counts support this clone. The V gene is TRBV6-2 or TRBV6-3, the J gene TRBJ1-1; D unclear. The CDR3 is 14 amino acids. The V and J ends lost 2 bases and 1 base respectively, with 8 bases between them. Germline CDR1 MNHEY, CDR2 SVGEGT. DNA for the CDR3: TGTGCCAGCAGTTACGCCCAGAGGAACACTGAAGCTTTCTTT. Amino acids: CASSYAQRNTEAFF.

The chain is built from TRBV9 and TRBJ2-2; the D is unclear. The CDR3 covers 15 residues. Trimming left V 0 bases short and J 1 base short, with 7 bases between. Germline V gene sequence: CDR1 SGDLS, CDR2 YYNGEE. CDR3 DNA: TGTGCCAGCAGCGTAGGCGAGAGGAACACCGGGGAGCTGTTTTTT. Translation: CASSVGERNTGELFF.

The rearrangement links TRBV27 to TRBJ2-1; D is unresolved. V lost 0 bases and J lost 0, with 6 bases in between. Germline-derived CDR1 and CDR2 are MNHEY and SMNVEV (reference sequence). This CDR3 spans 15 amino acids. Here the CDR3 reads CASSLSLSSYNEQFF. In DNA form, the CDR3 reads TGTGCCAGCAGTTTATCTCTGAGCTCCTACAATGAGCAGTTCTTC.

The gene calls are TRBV19 and TRBJ1-4, with D unclear. The CDR3 spans 15 residues. Trimming cost V 3 bases and J 0 bases, with 8 bases left between them. Germline CDR1 reads LNHDA; CDR2 reads SQIVND (reference sequence). The chain's CDR3 is CASSIWGATNEKLFF. DNA for the CDR3: TGTGCCAGTAGTATCTGGGGAGCAACTAATGAAAAACTGTTTTTT.

V and J are TRBV5-1 and TRBJ2-7, with no clear D. The CDR3 covers 13 residues. Germline V lookup: CDR1 SGHRS, CDR2 YFSETQ. Deletions cut 2 bases from V and 3 bases from J, with 9 bases between. The CDR3 here is CASSFGSRYEQYF. The CDR3 DNA reads TGCGCCAGCAGCTTTGGCAGCCGCTACGAGCAGTACTTC.

This clone was recorded a few times. J is TRBJ2-7 and V is TRBV18, with D maybe TRBD1 (6 bases). CDR3 length: 12 residues. Trimming pared 6 bases from V and 6 bases from J, leaving 12 bases between. Germline loops: CDR1 KGHSH, CDR2 LQKENI. This CDR3 is CASSQGSSEQYF. CDR3 coding DNA: TGTGCCAGCTCTCAGGGGTCAAGCGAGCAGTACTTC.

To note about this clone: The same CDR3 can be traced to other DNA sequences in this sample. The V gene is TRBV9, the J gene TRBJ2-5; no clear D gene. The CDR3 loop spans 15 amino acids. Germline V gene sequence: CDR1 SGDLS, CDR2 YYNGEE. V was pared by 0 bases and J by 2 bases, with 11 bases between. CDR3 protein: CASSVARASQETQYF. CDR3 nucleotide sequence: TGTGCCAGCAGCGTAGCTCGAGCTTCACAAGAGACCCAGTACTTC.

The chain joins TRBV19 to TRBJ2-1, with TRBD2 matching over 7 bases. Unmatched junction bases numbered 6, after V lost 7 bases and J lost 3 bases. This CDR3 comprises 14 residues. Germline-derived CDR1 and CDR2 are LNHDA and SQIVND (reference sequence). CDR3 DNA sequence: TGTGCCAGTACCTCCAGCGGGAACTACAATGAGCAGTTCTTC. It yields the protein CASTSSGNYNEQFF.

The V gene is TRBV19, the J gene TRBJ1-2, with TRBD1 matching over 11 bases. Trimming removed 7 bases from V and 8 bases from J; junction bases left unmatched: 6. The germline V gene has CDR1 LNHDA and CDR2 SQIVND (reference sequence). This CDR3 spans 13 amino acids. This CDR3 is CASNMGQGDGYTF. The CDR3 DNA is TGTGCCAGTAACATGGGACAGGGGGACGGCTACACCTTC.

A note on this clone: Other DNA sequences within the sample encode an identical CDR3. The gene calls are TRBV2 and TRBJ1-5, with no clear D. The germline CDR1 and CDR2 sequences are SNHLY and FYNNEI. This CDR3 is built from 13 residues. With 7 bases removed from V and 2 bases from J, the gap between germline ends came to 9 bases. The CDR3 region has the DNA TGTGCCAGCAAGCGCGACGGCAATCAGCCCCAGCATTTT. Protein product: CASKRDGNQPQHF. The complete variable domain, with remaining parts taken from reference TRBV2 and TRBJ1-5, reads EPEVTQTPSHQVTQMGQEVILRCVPISNHLYFYWYRQILGQKVEFLVSFYNNEISEKSEIFDDQFSVERPDGSNFTLKIRSTKLEDSAMYFCASKRDGNQPQHFGDGTRLSIL.

This chain links TRBV7-9 with TRBJ2-7; D unclear. The length of the CDR3 is 13 residues. Trimming removed 0 bases from V and 3 bases from J, with 6 bases in between. The V gene's germline CDR1 is SEHNR and CDR2 FQNEAQ (reference sequence). The CDR3 protein is CASSLAASYEQYF. CDR3 coding DNA: TGTGCCAGCAGCTTAGCGGCGAGCTACGAGCAGTACTTC.

The chain carries TRBV5-6 and TRBJ1-2, with 9 bases matching TRBD1. The CDR3 loop spans 16 amino acids. From germline, CDR1 is SGHDT and CDR2 YYEEEE. V lost 2 bases to trimming and J lost 6 bases; unmatched junction nucleotides: 11. The CDR3 is CASSLGGQGIRDGYTF. CDR3 nucleotides: TGTGCCAGCAGCTTAGGGGGACAGGGAATTCGCGATGGCTACACCTTC. Looking up the rest from reference TRBV5-6 and TRBJ1-2 gives the full variable domain: DAGVTQSPTHLIKTRGQQVTLRCSPKSGHDTVSWYQQALGQGPQFIFQYYEEEERQRGNFPDRFSGHQFPNYSSELNVNALLLGDSALYLCASSLGGQGIRDGYTFGSGTRLTVV.